One and the same sample provided the 18 T cell receptor beta chains below, sequenced in a study of shared clonotypes between healthy human individuals. CD45RO negativity and positive selection for CCR7 defined naive CD8 cells, a population that excluded terminally differentiated effector memory CD45RA+ cells. The table came from immunoSEQ multiplex PCR; TCRdb's copy has only in-frame clones and leaves some out. The sample has approximately 2,000,000 clones, around 95% seen once. Sample: naive CD8+ T cells from PBMCs. The receptors stem from a man aged 18 to 35 in good health. Some clones in this sample may be carry-over from other donors' samples.

The chain employs TRBV27 and TRBJ2-5; maybe TRBD2 (6 bases). The ends were cut back, 5 bases at V and 4 bases at J, with 17 bases in the middle. This CDR3 comprises 15 residues. CDR1 is MNHEY, CDR2 SMNVEV, per germline (reference sequence). This chain's CDR3 is CASSPSPGSGETQYF. CDR3 bases: TGTGCCAGCAGTCCCTCCCCCGGGAGTGGAGAGACCCAGTACTTC.

The gene calls are TRBV11-2 and TRBJ2-1; D is unclear. CDR1 and CDR2 (germline): SGHAT, FQNNGV. V lost 0 bases to trimming and J lost 8 bases, with 8 bases between them. The CDR3 runs 13 residues. CDR3 sequence (DNA): TGTGCCAGCAGCTTAGATGTCGGGCATGAGCAGTTCTTC. Its protein product is CASSLDVGHEQFF.

The rearrangement links TRBV7-9 to TRBJ1-2; D possibly corresponds to TRBD1 (6 bases). This CDR3 has 14 amino acids. V gave up 5 bases and J gave up 4 bases, with 14 bases separating them. CDR1 is SEHNR and CDR2 is FQNEAQ in the germline V gene (reference sequence). The CDR3 DNA reads as TGTGCCAGCAGCCAGTTAACAGGGCGCTATGGCTACACCTTC. It translates to CASSQLTGRYGYTF.

The chain links TRBV29-1 to TRBJ2-5; a possible D gene is TRBD1 (5 bases). In germline, CDR1 is SQVTM, CDR2 ANQGSEA. CDR3 length: 12 amino acids. V lost 6 bases and J lost 4, with 12 bases in between. The CDR3 DNA follows: TGCAGCGTCGATACAGGACGAGAGACCCAGTACTTC. Encoded protein: CSVDTGRETQYF.

The rearrangement joins TRBV7-9 to TRBJ2-2, with TRBD2 as a possible D gene (5 bases). This CDR3 comprises 17 residues. Per the germline V gene, CDR1 is SEHNR and CDR2 is FQNEAQ (reference sequence). With 1 base removed from V and 5 bases from J, the gap between germline ends came to 17 bases. The CDR3 is CASSLGVEEGVTGELFF. In DNA form, the CDR3 reads TGTGCCAGCAGCTTAGGGGTGGAAGAGGGAGTTACCGGGGAGCTGTTTTTT.

Concerning this clone itself: At the DNA level, this CDR3 is encoded by other sequences in the same sample as well. The chain links TRBV19 to TRBJ1-3; the match to TRBD1 covers 8 bases. The ends lost 5 bases at V and 1 base at J; junction bases unmatched: 4. The CDR3 is made up of 15 amino acids. Germline V gene data show CDR1 as LNHDA and CDR2 as SQIVND (reference sequence). The CDR3 coding sequence is TGTGCCAGTAGTCCTGACAGGGGATCTGGAAACACCATATATTTT. Its translation is CASSPDRGSGNTIYF.

J is TRBJ2-7 and V is TRBV27; D tentatively reads TRBD1 or TRBD2 (5 bases each). This CDR3 region has 14 residues. Trimming cost V 5 bases and J 3 bases, with 14 bases left between them. Germline CDR1 reads MNHEY; CDR2 reads SMNVEV (reference sequence). The CDR3 sequence: CASSQITGHYEQYF. The CDR3 DNA reads TGTGCCAGCAGTCAAATTACGGGGCACTACGAGCAGTACTTC.

The V and J genes are TRBV30 and TRBJ2-5; 10 nucleotides agree with TRBD2. This CDR3 is built from 15 residues. Germline-derived CDR1 and CDR2 are GTSNPN and SVGIG (reference sequence). J gave up 5 bases and V 0 bases, and 6 bases lay outside the gene matches. DNA for the CDR3: TGTGCCTGGAGTGTAACTAGCGGGATTCTGGAGACCCAGTACTTC. Translating it yields CAWSVTSGILETQYF. Using reference TRBV30 and TRBJ2-5 for the parts outside the CDR3, the full variable domain is SQTIHQWPATLVQPVGSPLSLECTVEGTSNPNLYWYRQAAGRGLQLLFYSVGIGQISSEVPQNLSASRPQDRQFILSSKKLLLSDSGFYLCAWSVTSGILETQYFGPGTRLLVL.

This chain joins TRBV28 and TRBJ2-3; a possible D gene is TRBD2 (6 bases). Germline V CDR1 and CDR2: MDHEN, SYDVKM. Between the trimmed V and J ends, which lost 5 bases and 1 base, there was a span of 19 bases. The CDR3 has 17 residues. The CDR3: CASSPRLGRLGTDTQYF. DNA for the CDR3: TGTGCCAGCAGTCCTCGTCTCGGGAGATTGGGCACAGATACGCAGTATTTT. The full variable domain, rest sourced from reference TRBV28 and TRBJ2-3, is DVKVTQSSRYLVKRTGEKVFLECVQDMDHENMFWYRQDPGLGLRLIYFSYDVKMKEKGDIPEGYSVSREKKERFSLILESASTNQTSMYLCASSPRLGRLGTDTQYFGPGTRLTVL.

This rearrangement joins TRBV2 to TRBJ1-2; no clear D. Germline assignment: CDR1 SNHLY and CDR2 FYNNEI. Deletions cut 1 base from V and 4 bases from J, with 10 bases between. This CDR3 is built from 14 residues. The CDR3 DNA follows: TGTGCCAGCAGTGAAGATGGAGCTACCTATGGCTACACCTTC. Translation gives CASSEDGATYGYTF. Filled out from reference TRBV2 and TRBJ1-2, the complete variable domain reads EPEVTQTPSHQVTQMGQEVILRCVPISNHLYFYWYRQILGQKVEFLVSFYNNEISEKSEIFDDQFSVERPDGSNFTLKIRSTKLEDSAMYFCASSEDGATYGYTFGSGTRLTVV.

On this clone: The sample carries other DNA sequences with the same CDR3. The J gene is TRBJ2-7, the V gene TRBV27; weak D call: TRBD2 (7 bases). This CDR3 has 13 residues. CDR1 and CDR2 from the germline V gene are MNHEY and SMNVEV (reference sequence). V was cut by 4 bases and J by 2 bases, with 9 bases left in between. The CDR3 DNA is TGTGCCAGCAGTTCCGGGGGGCCCTACGAGCAGTACTTC. Residues: CASSSGGPYEQYF.

The V gene is TRBV28, the J gene TRBJ2-7; possibly TRBD1 or TRBD2 for D (5 bases each). The CDR3 is 14 residues long. V was cut by 3 bases and J by 3 bases, with 12 bases left in between. Germline lookup yields CDR1 MDHEN and CDR2 SYDVKM. The DNA for the CDR3 is TGTGCCAGCAGTTTCCGCTGGGGGTACTACGAGCAGTACTTC. It yields the protein CASSFRWGYYEQYF.

The chain joins TRBV5-6 to TRBJ1-2; D is undetermined. The CDR3 sequence is 13 residues long. Per germline, CDR1 SGHDT and CDR2 YYEEEE. V lost 1 base and J lost 8, with 12 bases in between. The DNA of the CDR3 is TGTGCCAGCAGCTTGTGGGGTCCACACGGCTACACCTTC. Its translation: CASSLWGPHGYTF. The whole variable domain, remainder taken from reference TRBV5-6 and TRBJ1-2, is DAGVTQSPTHLIKTRGQQVTLRCSPKSGHDTVSWYQQALGQGPQFIFQYYEEEERQRGNFPDRFSGHQFPNYSSELNVNALLLGDSALYLCASSLWGPHGYTFGSGTRLTVV.

This chain connects TRBV11-2 to TRBJ1-2; perhaps TRBD1 as D (6 bases). CDR3 length equals 15 residues. V was cut by 4 bases and J by 2 bases, with 14 bases left in between. Germline CDR1 reads SGHAT; CDR2 reads FQNNGV. The CDR3: CASSYQGKLNYGYTF. The CDR3 DNA follows: TGTGCCAGCAGCTACCAGGGGAAACTAAACTATGGCTACACCTTC.

The J gene is TRBJ2-7, the V gene TRBV14, with D uncertain. Germline V gene data show CDR1 as SGHDN and CDR2 as FVKESK. V was clipped by 0 bases and J by 0 bases, with 9 bases between them. This CDR3 has 15 residues. This CDR3 is CASSQDTSDSYEQYF. The CDR3 coding sequence is TGTGCCAGCAGCCAAGATACGTCAGACTCCTACGAGCAGTACTTC.

This clone appeared a single time. The chain joins TRBV5-6 to TRBJ2-1, with 9 bases that match TRBD2. The CDR3 is 11 residues long. V shed 2 bases, J shed 15 bases, and the junction held 3 bases outside the gene matches. From germline, CDR1 is SGHDT and CDR2 YYEEEE. Here the CDR3 DNA reads TGTGCCAGCAGCTTCGGCGGGAGGGGGTTCTTC. Amino acids: CASSFGGRGFF.

The chain employs TRBV28 and TRBJ2-3; D may be TRBD1 (6 bases). The CDR3 runs 15 residues. Germline V lookup: CDR1 MDHEN, CDR2 SYDVKM. The V and J ends lost 5 bases and 3 bases respectively, with 15 bases between them. The CDR3 reads CASSPSTGWTDTQYF. In DNA form, the CDR3 reads TGTGCCAGCAGTCCGAGTACAGGGTGGACAGATACGCAGTATTTT.

V gene TRBV28 combines with J gene TRBJ2-1, with 9 positions matching TRBD2. Losses at the gene ends were 3 bases for V and 7 bases for J; bases not matched to a gene: 13. This CDR3 spans 17 amino acids. Germline V gene lookup returns CDR1 MDHEN and CDR2 SYDVKM. In DNA form, the CDR3 reads TGTGCCAGCAGTTTCCCTGCGGGAGGGAAATCGGAGAATGAGCAGTTCTTC. Protein sequence: CASSFPAGGKSENEQFF.